This note documents a single T cell receptor beta chain sequence. In the original workflow: For nucleated cells, counts were estimated from reference gene primer amplification. Method: immunoSEQ multiplex PCR; TCRdb's copy keeps in-frame clones and lacks some. Clone size and V and J calls were adopted from that table, with D and trimming inferred from the DNA. The table has some 140,000 clones, 78% seen once; the top ten hold about 1.8%. The CDR3 has 14 amino acids. Germline V CDR1 and CDR2: KGHSH, LQKENI. Trimming took 3 bases from V and 1 from J; bases not matched to a gene: 1. These data come from a study of blood T cell repertoires in COVID-19. At the level of the study: From T cells, B-cell-depleted T cells, or PBMCs came the material, which was cDNA or gDNA.

Specimen: peripheral blood. V and J are TRBV18 and TRBJ1-1; 8 nucleotides agree with TRBD1. This clonotype originated in a man older than 75 with acute or convalescent COVID-19. The CDR3 sequence is CASSPGQANTEAFF. The CDR3 region has the DNA TGTGCCAGCTCACCGGGACAGGCGAACACTGAAGCTTTCTTT.